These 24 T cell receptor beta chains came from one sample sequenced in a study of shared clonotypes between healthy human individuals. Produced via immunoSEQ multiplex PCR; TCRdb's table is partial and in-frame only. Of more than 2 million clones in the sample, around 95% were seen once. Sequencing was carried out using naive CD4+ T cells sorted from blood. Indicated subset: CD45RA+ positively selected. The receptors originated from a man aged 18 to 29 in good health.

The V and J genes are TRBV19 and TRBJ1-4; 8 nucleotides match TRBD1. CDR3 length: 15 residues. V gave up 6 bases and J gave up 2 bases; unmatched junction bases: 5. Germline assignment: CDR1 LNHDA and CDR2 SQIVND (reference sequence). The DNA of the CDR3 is TGTGCCAGTAGGGACAGGGCCGGGACTAATGAAAAACTGTTTTTT. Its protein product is CASRDRAGTNEKLFF.

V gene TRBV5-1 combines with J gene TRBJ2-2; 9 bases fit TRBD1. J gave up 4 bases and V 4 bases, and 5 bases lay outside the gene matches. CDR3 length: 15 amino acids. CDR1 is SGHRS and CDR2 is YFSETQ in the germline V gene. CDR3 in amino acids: CASSQDRGGTGELFF. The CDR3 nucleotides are TGCGCCAGCAGCCAGGACAGGGGAGGCACCGGGGAGCTGTTTTTT. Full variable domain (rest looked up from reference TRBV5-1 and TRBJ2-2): KAGVTQTPRYLIKTRGQQVTLSCSPISGHRSVSWYQQTPGQGLQFLFEYFSETQRNKGNFPGRFSGRQFSNSRSEMNVSTLELGDSALYLCASSQDRGGTGELFFGEGSRLTVL.

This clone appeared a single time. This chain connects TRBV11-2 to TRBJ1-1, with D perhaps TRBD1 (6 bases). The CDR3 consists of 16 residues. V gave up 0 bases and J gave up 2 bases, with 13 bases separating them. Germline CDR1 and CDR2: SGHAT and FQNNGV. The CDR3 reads CASSLEAGAVNTEAFF. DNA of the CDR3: TGTGCCAGCAGCTTAGAGGCGGGGGCGGTCAACACTGAAGCTTTCTTT.

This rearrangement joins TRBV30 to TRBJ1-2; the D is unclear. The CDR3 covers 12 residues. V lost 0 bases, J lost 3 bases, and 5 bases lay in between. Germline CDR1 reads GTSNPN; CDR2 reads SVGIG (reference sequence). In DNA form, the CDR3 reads TGTGCCTGGAGTGTCCGGCACTATGGCTACACCTTC. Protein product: CAWSVRHYGYTF.

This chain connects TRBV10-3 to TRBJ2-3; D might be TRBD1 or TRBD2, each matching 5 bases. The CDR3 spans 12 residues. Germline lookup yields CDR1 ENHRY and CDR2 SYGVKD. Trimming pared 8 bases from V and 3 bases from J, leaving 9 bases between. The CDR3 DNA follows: TGTGCCATCGGAGAGGGGACAGATACGCAGTATTTT. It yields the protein CAIGEGTDTQYF.

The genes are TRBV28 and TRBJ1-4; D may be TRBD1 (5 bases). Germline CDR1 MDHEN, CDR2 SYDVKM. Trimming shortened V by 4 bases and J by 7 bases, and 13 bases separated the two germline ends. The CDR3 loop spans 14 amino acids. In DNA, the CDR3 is TGTGCCAGCAGTTCCTCGACAGTCCCTGAAAAACTGTTTTTT. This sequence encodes CASSSSTVPEKLFF.

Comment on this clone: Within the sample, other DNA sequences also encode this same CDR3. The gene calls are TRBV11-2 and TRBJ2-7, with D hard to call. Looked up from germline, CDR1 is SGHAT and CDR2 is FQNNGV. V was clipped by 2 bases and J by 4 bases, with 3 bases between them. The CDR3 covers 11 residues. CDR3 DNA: TGTGCCAGCAGCTTACTTTACGAGCAGTACTTC. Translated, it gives CASSLLYEQYF.

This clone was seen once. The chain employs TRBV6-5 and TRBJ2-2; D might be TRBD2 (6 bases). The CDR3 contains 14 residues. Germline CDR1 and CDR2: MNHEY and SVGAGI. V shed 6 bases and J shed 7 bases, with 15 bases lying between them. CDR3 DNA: TGTGCCAGCAGGGAGGCGGGAAGGGGCGGGGAGCTGTTTTTT. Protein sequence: CASREAGRGGELFF.

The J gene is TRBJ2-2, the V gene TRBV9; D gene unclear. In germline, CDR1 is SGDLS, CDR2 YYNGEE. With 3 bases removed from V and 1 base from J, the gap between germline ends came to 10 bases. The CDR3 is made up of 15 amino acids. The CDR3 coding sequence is TGTGCCAGCAGCGCCACAGCGCAGAACACCGGGGAGCTGTTTTTT. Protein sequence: CASSATAQNTGELFF.

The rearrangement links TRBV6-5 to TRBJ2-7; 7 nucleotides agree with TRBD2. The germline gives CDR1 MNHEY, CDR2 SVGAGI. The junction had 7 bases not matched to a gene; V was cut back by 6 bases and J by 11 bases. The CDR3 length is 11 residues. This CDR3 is CASSLGEGEYF. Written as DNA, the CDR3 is TGTGCCAGCAGCCTAGGGGAGGGAGAGTACTTC.

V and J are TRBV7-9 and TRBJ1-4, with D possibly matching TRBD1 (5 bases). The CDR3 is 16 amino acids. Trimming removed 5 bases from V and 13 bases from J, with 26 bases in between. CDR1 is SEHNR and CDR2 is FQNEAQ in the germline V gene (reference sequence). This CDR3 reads CASSNEVGVIPKILFF. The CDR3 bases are TGTGCCAGCAGCAATGAGGTGGGGGTCATTCCAAAAATACTGTTTTTT.

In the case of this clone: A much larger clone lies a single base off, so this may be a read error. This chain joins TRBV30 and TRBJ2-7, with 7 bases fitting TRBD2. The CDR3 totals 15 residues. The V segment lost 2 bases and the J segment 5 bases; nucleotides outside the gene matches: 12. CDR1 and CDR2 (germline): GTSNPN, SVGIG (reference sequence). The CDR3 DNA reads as TGTGCCTGGAGTTGGCTAGTGGGAGGGCCTAACGAGCAGTACTTC. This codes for CAWSWLVGGPNEQYF.

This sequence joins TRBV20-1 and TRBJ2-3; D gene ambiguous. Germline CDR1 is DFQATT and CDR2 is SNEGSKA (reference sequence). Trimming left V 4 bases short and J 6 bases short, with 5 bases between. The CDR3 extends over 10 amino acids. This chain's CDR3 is CSAKRDTQYF. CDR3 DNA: TGCAGTGCTAAACGGGATACGCAGTATTTT.

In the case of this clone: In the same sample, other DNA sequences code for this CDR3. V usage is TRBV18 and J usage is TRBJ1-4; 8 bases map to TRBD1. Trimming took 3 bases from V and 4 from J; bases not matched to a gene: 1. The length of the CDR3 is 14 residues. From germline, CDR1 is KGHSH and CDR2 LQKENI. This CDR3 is CASSPGQVNEKLFF. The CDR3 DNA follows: TGTGCCAGCTCACCGGGACAGGTTAATGAAAAACTGTTTTTT.

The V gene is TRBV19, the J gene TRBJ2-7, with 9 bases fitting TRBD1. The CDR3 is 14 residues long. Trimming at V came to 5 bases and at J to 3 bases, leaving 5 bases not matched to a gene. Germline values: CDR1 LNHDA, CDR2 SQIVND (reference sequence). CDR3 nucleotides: TGTGCCAGTAGTTCGGGACAGGGTAACTACGAGCAGTACTTC. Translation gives CASSSGQGNYEQYF.

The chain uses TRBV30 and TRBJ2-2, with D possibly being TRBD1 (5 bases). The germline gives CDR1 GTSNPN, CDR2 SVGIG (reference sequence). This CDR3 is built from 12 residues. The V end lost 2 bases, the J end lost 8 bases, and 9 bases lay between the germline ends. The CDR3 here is CAWSSQGGELFF. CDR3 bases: TGTGCCTGGAGTTCCCAGGGAGGGGAGCTGTTTTTT.

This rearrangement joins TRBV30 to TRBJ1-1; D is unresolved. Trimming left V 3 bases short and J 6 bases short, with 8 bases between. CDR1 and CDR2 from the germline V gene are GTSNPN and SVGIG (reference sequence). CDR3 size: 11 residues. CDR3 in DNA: TGTGCCTGGAGCCCTCTAGCTGAAGCTTTCTTT. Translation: CAWSPLAEAFF.

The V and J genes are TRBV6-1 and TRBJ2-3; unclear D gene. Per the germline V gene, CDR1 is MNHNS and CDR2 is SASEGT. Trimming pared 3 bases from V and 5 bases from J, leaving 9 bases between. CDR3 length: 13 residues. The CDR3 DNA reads TGTGCCAGCAGTGAGAGTTGGAGAGATACGCAGTATTTT. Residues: CASSESWRDTQYF.

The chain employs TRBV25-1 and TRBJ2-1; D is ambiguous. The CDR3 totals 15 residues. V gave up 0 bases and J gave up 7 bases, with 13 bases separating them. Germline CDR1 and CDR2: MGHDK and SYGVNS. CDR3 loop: CASSEYRSGLNEQFF. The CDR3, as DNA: TGTGCCAGCAGTGAATATCGGTCAGGCCTTAATGAGCAGTTCTTC.

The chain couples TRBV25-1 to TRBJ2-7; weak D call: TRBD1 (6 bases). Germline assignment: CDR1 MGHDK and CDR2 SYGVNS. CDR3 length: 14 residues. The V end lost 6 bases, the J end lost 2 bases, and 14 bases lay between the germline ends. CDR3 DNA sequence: TGTGCCAGCAGCATTAACAGGGTACCCTACGAGCAGTACTTC. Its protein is CASSINRVPYEQYF.

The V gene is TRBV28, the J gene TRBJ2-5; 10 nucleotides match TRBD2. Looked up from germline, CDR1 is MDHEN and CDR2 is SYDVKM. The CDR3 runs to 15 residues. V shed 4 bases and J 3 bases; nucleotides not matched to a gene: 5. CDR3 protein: CASSSQLAGKETQYF. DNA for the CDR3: TGTGCCAGCAGTTCCCAACTAGCGGGGAAAGAGACCCAGTACTTC.

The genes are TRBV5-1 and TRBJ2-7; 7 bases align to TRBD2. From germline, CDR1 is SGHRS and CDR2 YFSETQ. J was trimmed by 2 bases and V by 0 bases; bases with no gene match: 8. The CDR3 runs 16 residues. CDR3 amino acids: CASSLGGTTIAYEQYF. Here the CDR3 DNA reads TGCGCCAGCAGCTTGGGAGGGACTACCATAGCCTACGAGCAGTACTTC.

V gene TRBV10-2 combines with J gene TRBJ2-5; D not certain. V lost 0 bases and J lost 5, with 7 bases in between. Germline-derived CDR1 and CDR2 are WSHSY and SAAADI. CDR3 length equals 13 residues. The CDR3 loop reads CASSESKQETQYF. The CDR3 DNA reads TGCGCCAGCAGTGAGTCGAAGCAGGAGACCCAGTACTTC.

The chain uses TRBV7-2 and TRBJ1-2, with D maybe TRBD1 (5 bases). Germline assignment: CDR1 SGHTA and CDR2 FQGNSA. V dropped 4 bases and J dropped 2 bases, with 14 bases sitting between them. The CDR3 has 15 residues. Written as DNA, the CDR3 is TGTGCCAGCAGCTCCGGTGGTGGGGGGAACTATGGCTACACCTTC. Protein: CASSSGGGGNYGYTF.